This T cell receptor beta chain emerged from a study of OX40 agonist ivuxolimab in advanced cancers. Study at large: Earlier treatment with anti-PD-1, anti-PD-L1 or anti-CTLA-4 was permitted, and less than 50% had received some. Findings and caveats of the study: Some patients who did not respond also had low normalized T-cell clonal expansion.

Assay: immunoSEQ multiplex PCR; the TCRdb copy retains only in-frame clones and omits some. The data show 60,000 or so clones, approximately 88% seen once. With regard to this clone: Its antigen is not identified.

This sample comprised CD4+ or CD8+ T cells sorted from blood, obtained in a trial of the OX40 agonist ivuxolimab. The origin of this receptor is an adult with an advanced solid tumor such as melanoma, head and neck, liver or kidney cancer.

CDR3 residues: CSVRGRTGEKLFF. The CDR3 DNA follows: TGCAGCGTTCGAGGCCGGACGGGAGAAAAACTGTTTTTT. J is TRBJ1-4 and V is TRBV29-1; no reliable D call. The CDR3 sequence is 13 residues long. Germline V lookup: CDR1 SQVTM, CDR2 ANQGSEA. Trimming pared 5 bases from V and 8 bases from J, leaving 15 bases between.